These 21 T cell receptor beta chains were all obtained from the same sample, sequenced in a study. TCRdb re-called the 5' RACE reads with MiXCR, one entry per CDR3 protein. The profile shows roughly 55,000 distinct CDR3 sequences, approximately 24% of them singletons. The sequencing input was tumor-infiltrating naive CD4+ T cells sorted from the breast tumor. Regarding subset: naive CD4+ T cells, CD4+CD45RA+CD25-. Source of these receptors: a female donor with breast cancer.

The chain is built from TRBV11-2 and TRBJ2-1; no firm D call. The V gene lost 1 base and the J gene lost 2 bases, with 12 bases spanning the gap. The CDR3 is 16 amino acids. Germline V gene data show CDR1 as SGHAT and CDR2 as FQNNGV. The CDR3 region has the DNA TGTGCCAGCAGCTTAGGGGGAAGAATCACCTACAATGAGCAGTTCTTC. Translating gives CASSLGGRITYNEQFF. The complete variable domain, with remaining parts taken from reference TRBV11-2 and TRBJ2-1, reads EAGVAQSPRYKIIEKRQSVAFWCNPISGHATLYWYQQILGQGPKLLIQFQNNGVVDDSQLPKDRFSAERLKGVDSTLKIQPAKLEDSAVYLCASSLGGRITYNEQFFGPGTRLTVL.

This clonotype was detected only a few times. The missing conserved phenylalanine or tryptophan at the end of this CDR3 makes a read error likely. V gene TRBV7-3 combines with J gene TRBJ1-6; perhaps TRBD1 as D (5 bases). Trimming removed 4 bases at V and 5 bases at J, with 9 bases between. Germline CDR1 is SGHTA and CDR2 is FQGTGA. The CDR3 covers 14 residues. DNA of the CDR3: TGTGCCAGCAGCTCGGGACGGAATAATTCACCCCTCCACTGT. Translating gives CASSSGRNNSPLHC.

The rearrangement links TRBV4-1 to TRBJ1-1, with 8 positions matching TRBD1. V shed 4 bases, J shed 4 bases, and the junction held 8 bases outside the gene matches. Per the germline V gene, CDR1 is MGHRA and CDR2 is YSYEKL. The CDR3 totals 15 residues. CDR3 nucleotide sequence: TGCGCCAGCAGCCGAGGAGTCGGACAGGGCACTGAAGCTTTCTTT. Translated: CASSRGVGQGTEAFF.

In this sample, this clonotype turned up many times. J is TRBJ2-5 and V is TRBV11-2; possibly TRBD1 for D (5 bases). V was clipped by 1 base and J by 7 bases, with 10 bases between them. The CDR3 is 13 residues long. The germline gives CDR1 SGHAT, CDR2 FQNNGV. The CDR3 loop is CASSLGQTGTQYF. CDR3 coding DNA: TGTGCCAGCAGCTTAGGACAGACGGGGACCCAGTACTTC. Using reference TRBV11-2 and TRBJ2-5 for the parts outside the CDR3, the full variable domain is EAGVAQSPRYKIIEKRQSVAFWCNPISGHATLYWYQQILGQGPKLLIQFQNNGVVDDSQLPKDRFSAERLKGVDSTLKIQPAKLEDSAVYLCASSLGQTGTQYFGPGTRLLVL.

With respect to this clonotype: A read error is possible here, since a much larger clone lies one base away. The chain links TRBV5-6 to TRBJ2-3; TRBD2 aligns across 14 bases. Germline V gives CDR1 SGHDT, CDR2 YYEEEE. CDR3 length: 17 residues. The CDR3 nucleotides are TGTGCCAACAGCCCCGGGACTAGCGGGAGCAGCACAGATACGCAGTATTTT. This codes for CANSPGTSGSSTDTQYF.

The V and J genes are TRBV7-7 and TRBJ2-3, with unresolved D. V dropped 2 bases and J dropped 1 base, with 7 bases sitting between them. The CDR3 is made up of 14 amino acids. Germline CDR1 is SSHAT and CDR2 is FNYEAQ (reference sequence). This chain's CDR3 is CASSLNRGTDTQYF. CDR3 sequence (DNA): TGTGCCAGCAGCTTAAATAGGGGCACAGATACGCAGTATTTT.

This clonotype was seen at least ten times. The chain couples TRBV12-3 or TRBV12-4 to TRBJ1-1, with D hard to call. This CDR3 comprises 13 residues. Trimming cost V 3 bases and J 3 bases, with 8 bases left between them. This CDR3 is CASSLYRDTEAFF. CDR3 in DNA: TGTGCCAGCAGTTTGTATAGGGACACTGAAGCTTTCTTT.

This clonotype appeared a few times. CDR3 coding DNA: TGTGCCAGCAGCTTTAGAAGGCGGAAGGATGAAAAACTGTTTTTT. Translated: CASSFRRRKDEKLFF. The chain uses TRBV3-1 and TRBJ1-4, with no clear D. Trimming shortened V by 5 bases and J by 6 bases, and 16 bases separated the two germline ends. Germline loops: CDR1 LGHDT, CDR2 YNNKEL (reference sequence). This CDR3 is built from 15 residues.

This clonotype has ten or more counts. CDR3 in amino acids: CASSLGPTFQETQYF. CDR3 in DNA: TGCGCCAGCAGCTTGGGGCCAACCTTCCAAGAGACCCAGTACTTC. V usage is TRBV5-1 and J usage is TRBJ2-5, with no clear D. Trimming removed 0 bases from V and 1 base from J, with 10 bases in between. Germline V CDR1 and CDR2: SGHRS, YFSETQ. CDR3 size: 15 residues.

Remarks on this clonotype: Relative to the germline gene, one junction end is altered; a read error may explain this. CDR3 DNA: TGTGCCACCAGCAGAGAGGCGGCGGGGAGGGCTAGCAATGAGCCGTTCTTC. Translation gives CATSREAAGRASNEPFF. This chain uses TRBV15 with TRBJ2-1, with 7 bases identical to TRBD2. The CDR3 totals 17 residues. Germline-derived CDR1 and CDR2 are LNHNV and YYDKDF (reference sequence).

This sequence joins TRBV6-2 or TRBV6-3 and TRBJ2-1, with 13 nucleotides matching TRBD2. Trimming at V came to 6 bases and at J to 5 bases, leaving 7 bases not matched to a gene. This CDR3 contains 16 residues. The germline CDR1 and CDR2 sequences are MNHEY and SVGEGT. The CDR3 reads CASSPGTSGTNNEQFF. CDR3 in DNA: TGTGCCAGCAGCCCCGGGACTAGCGGGACTAACAATGAGCAGTTCTTC.

This clonotype was counted ten times or more. V gene TRBV7-2 combines with J gene TRBJ2-3; a weak D match, TRBD2 (5 bases). The CDR3 has 13 residues. Germline CDR1 reads SGHTA; CDR2 reads FQGNSA. V was trimmed by 3 bases and J by 14 bases, leaving 18 bases between them. The CDR3 region has the DNA TGTGCCAGCAGCTTTTCGTCCGAGGACTCGGGGTATTTT. This translates into CASSFSSEDSGYF.

This chain connects TRBV5-1 to TRBJ2-7; 8 bases agree with TRBD2. Germline CDR1 is SGHRS and CDR2 is YFSETQ. This CDR3 has 15 amino acids. J was trimmed by 2 bases and V by 5 bases; bases with no gene match: 9. CDR3 DNA: TGCGCCAGCAGACCCGGATCCGGGGGGGCCTACGAGCAGTACTTC. Its translation: CASRPGSGGAYEQYF.

This clonotype was detected a few times. This chain links TRBV18 with TRBJ2-5; D is uncertain. Trimming took off 2 bases at V and 4 bases at J, with 5 bases between the two ends. Per germline, CDR1 KGHSH and CDR2 LQKENI. The CDR3 spans 12 residues. CDR3 DNA: TGTGCCAGCTCACCAAACCGAGAGACCCAGTACTTC. Translated: CASSPNRETQYF.

This clonotype has a handful of counts. The chain is built from TRBV12-3 or TRBV12-4 and TRBJ1-2; TRBD1 might be the D (5 bases). CDR3 length: 14 residues. V lost 3 bases and J 6 bases, leaving 14 bases between the germline ends. The CDR3 DNA reads as TGTGCCAGCAGTTTTAACAGGCCAGGGAATGGCTACACCTTC. Residues: CASSFNRPGNGYTF.

The rearrangement links TRBV6-2 or TRBV6-3 to TRBJ2-4; tentatively, D is TRBD1 (6 bases). Germline CDR1 reads MNHEY; CDR2 reads SVGEGT. The CDR3 extends over 13 amino acids. V was trimmed by 6 bases and J by 16 bases, leaving 22 bases between them. CDR3 sequence (DNA): TGTGCCAGCAGGGATACAGGGACCACGATCCCATACTTC. This encodes CASRDTGTTIPYF.

This clonotype occurred a few times. This rearrangement joins TRBV12-3 or TRBV12-4 to TRBJ2-1; D could derive from TRBD1 or TRBD2 (5 bases each). V was cut by 5 bases and J by 3 bases, with 11 bases left in between. This CDR3 region has 14 residues. The CDR3 DNA is TGTGCCAGCAGTGCCGGGACGAACTACAATGAGCAGTTCTTC. It specifies CASSAGTNYNEQFF.

Ten or more counts support this clonotype. One end of the junction varies from germline; a read error may be responsible. The chain has TRBV12-3 or TRBV12-4 and TRBJ1-2; D is possibly TRBD1 (6 bases). The CDR3 contains 11 residues. In DNA, the CDR3 is TGTGCCAGCAGTTCCCTGGACAGACCTTCCTTC. Translating gives CASSSLDRPSF.

V is TRBV5-4 and J is TRBJ2-3, with D perhaps matching TRBD1 (5 bases). Germline-derived CDR1 and CDR2 are SGHNT and YYREEE (reference sequence). Trimming took 3 bases from V and 0 from J, leaving 8 bases between them. This CDR3 is built from 14 residues. The CDR3 DNA sequence: TGTGCCAGCAGCTATAGGACAAGCACAGATACGCAGTATTTT. It yields the protein CASSYRTSTDTQYF.

This clonotype was counted a few times. The gene calls are TRBV7-9 and TRBJ2-3; D remains ambiguous. The CDR3 has 13 amino acids. Trimming removed 5 bases from V and 2 bases from J, with 8 bases in between. The germline V gene encodes CDR1 SEHNR and CDR2 FQNEAQ (reference sequence). The CDR3 loop is CASSPLLTDTQYF. The CDR3 nucleotides read TGTGCCAGCAGCCCCTTACTCACAGATACGCAGTATTTT.

The sample holds many counts of this clonotype. The chain combines TRBV6-5 with TRBJ2-1, with D possibly being TRBD2 (6 bases). Between the trimmed V and J ends, which lost 6 bases and 12 bases, there was a span of 12 bases. The CDR3 spans 11 residues. Germline V gene data show CDR1 as MNHEY and CDR2 as SVGAGI. The CDR3: CASSDRDWQFF. CDR3 nucleotides: TGTGCCAGCAGCGACCGGGACTGGCAGTTCTTC.